Described below is a single T cell receptor beta chain sequence and its context. These data belong to a study of blood T cell repertoires in COVID-19. Study summary: Italy, Spain and the United States were the sources of the convalescent and acute COVID-19 samples. PBMCs, B-cell-depleted T cells, or T cells were the source of the cDNA or gDNA that made up the material.

Libraries were prepared by immunoSEQ multiplex PCR; TCRdb keeps only in-frame clonotypes and omits some of them. In the table there are fewer than 150,000 clones, roughly 90% of which are singletons. Germline lookup yields CDR1 MDHEN and CDR2 SYDVKM. V lost 6 bases and J 4 bases, leaving 11 bases between the germline ends. There are 13 residues in the CDR3. The source material was peripheral blood. This TCR came from a man between 45 and 60 years old with active or convalescent COVID-19. J is TRBJ2-3 and V is TRBV28, with D perhaps matching TRBD1 (6 bases). The CDR3 reads CASRVRGADTQYF. The DNA for the CDR3 is TGTGCCAGCAGGGTCAGGGGCGCAGATACGCAGTATTTT.